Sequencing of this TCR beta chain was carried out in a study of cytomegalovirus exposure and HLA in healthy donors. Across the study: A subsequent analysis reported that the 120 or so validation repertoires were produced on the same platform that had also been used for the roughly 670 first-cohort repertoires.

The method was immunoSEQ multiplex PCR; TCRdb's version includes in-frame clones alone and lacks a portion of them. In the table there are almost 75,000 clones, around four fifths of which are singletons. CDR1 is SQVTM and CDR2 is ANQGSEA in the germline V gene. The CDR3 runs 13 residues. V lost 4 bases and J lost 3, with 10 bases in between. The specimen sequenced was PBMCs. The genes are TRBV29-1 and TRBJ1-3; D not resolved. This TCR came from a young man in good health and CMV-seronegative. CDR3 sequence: CSVVPRFGNTIYF. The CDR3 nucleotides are TGCAGCGTTGTCCCCAGGTTTGGAAACACCATATATTTT.